This TCR beta chain was sequenced for a study of read filtering for tumor transcriptome and immune sequencing. Study at large: Roughly 8 patients were R-ISS I, some 15 were R-ISS II, about seven were R-ISS III. Per sample, TCR-region reads ranged about 4 to 10.27 million by IR-seq, roughly 75 to 1,400 by RNA-seq.

From roughly 0.4 ug of RNA, a library with molecular barcoded alpha/delta and beta/gamma adaptors was made. TCRdb re-derived calls from the reads in MiXCR, one entry per CDR3 protein. Of 120,000 or so distinct CDR3 sequences listed, 10% to 15% are singletons. The CDR3 is 14 residues long. Germline V CDR1 and CDR2: MDHEN, SYDVKM. A remark on this clonotype: At one boundary the junction diverges from the germline segment, which might be a read error.

This chain joins TRBV28 and TRBJ1-6; possible D gene TRBD1, 6 bases. The sample was a population of CD138-negative cells sorted from bone marrow. The receptor comes from a donor over 35 with multiple myeloma. The CDR3 sequence is CASSLGRDNSSLHF. The CDR3 DNA is TGTGCCAGCAGTTTAGGCAGGGACAATTCATCCCTCCACTTT.